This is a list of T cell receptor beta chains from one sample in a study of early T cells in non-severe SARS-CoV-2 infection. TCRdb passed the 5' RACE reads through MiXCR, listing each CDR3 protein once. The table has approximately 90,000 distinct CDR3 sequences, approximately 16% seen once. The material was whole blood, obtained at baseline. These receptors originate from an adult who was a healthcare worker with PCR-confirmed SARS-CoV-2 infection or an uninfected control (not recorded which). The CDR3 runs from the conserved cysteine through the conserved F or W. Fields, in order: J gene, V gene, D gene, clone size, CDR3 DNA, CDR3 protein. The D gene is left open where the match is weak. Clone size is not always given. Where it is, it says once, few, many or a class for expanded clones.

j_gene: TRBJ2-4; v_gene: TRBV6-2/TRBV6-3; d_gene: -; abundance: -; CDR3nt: TGTGCCAGCAGTTACTCGAAGTATGTTCGGGGACCCCTAACCAAAAACATTCAGTACTTC; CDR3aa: CASSYSKYVRGPLTKNIQYF
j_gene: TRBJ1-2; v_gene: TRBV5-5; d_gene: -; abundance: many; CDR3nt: TGTGCCAGCAGCTTGCAGGGAGGCTATGGCTACACCTTC; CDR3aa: CASSLQGGYGYTF
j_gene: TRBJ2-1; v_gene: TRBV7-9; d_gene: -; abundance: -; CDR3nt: TGTGCCAGCAGCTTAGCACACTCCTACAATGAGCAGTTCTTC; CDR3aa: CASSLAHSYNEQFF
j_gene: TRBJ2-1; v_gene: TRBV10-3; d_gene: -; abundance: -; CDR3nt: TGTGCCATCAGTCCTCTTGTTGGGGGGGCCGCGACGTTCTTC; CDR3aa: CAISPLVGGAATFF
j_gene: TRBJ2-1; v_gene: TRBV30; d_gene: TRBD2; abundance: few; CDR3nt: TGTGCCTGGAGTTTTGAACCGGGACTAGCGGACTCCTACAATGAGCAGTTCTTC; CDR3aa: CAWSFEPGLADSYNEQFF
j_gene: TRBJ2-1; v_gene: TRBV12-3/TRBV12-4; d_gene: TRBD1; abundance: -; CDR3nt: TGTGCCAGCAGTTCGGGACAGCTTAATGAGCAGTTCTTC; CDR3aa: CASSSGQLNEQFF
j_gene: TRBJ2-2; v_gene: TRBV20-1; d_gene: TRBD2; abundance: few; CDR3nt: TGCAGTGCCCTAGCGGTGAACACCGGGGAGCTGTTTTTT; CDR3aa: CSALAVNTGELFF
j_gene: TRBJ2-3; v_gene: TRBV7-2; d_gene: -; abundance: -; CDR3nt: TGTGCCAGCAGGGCGGCTTCCACAGATACGCAGTATTTT; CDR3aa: CASRAASTDTQYF
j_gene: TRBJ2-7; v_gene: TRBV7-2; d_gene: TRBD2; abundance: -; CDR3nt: TGTGCCAGCAGCCGAGAGCGGGAGGGTAGGGAGCAGTACTTC; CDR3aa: CASSREREGREQYF
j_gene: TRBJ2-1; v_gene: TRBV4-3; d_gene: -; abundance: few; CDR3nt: TGCGCCAGCAGCTTTGGCCTCCCCAATGAGCAGTTCTTC; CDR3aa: CASSFGLPNEQFF
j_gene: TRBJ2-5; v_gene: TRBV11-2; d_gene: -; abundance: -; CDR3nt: TGTGCCAGCAGCTTGGGCCGCAGGGGGGTACAAGAGACCCAGTACTTC; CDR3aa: CASSLGRRGVQETQYF
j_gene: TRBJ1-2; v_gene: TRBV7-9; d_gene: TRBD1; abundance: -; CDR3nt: TGTGCCAGCAGCGCGGGACAGCCAGCTAACTATGGCTACACCTTC; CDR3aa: CASSAGQPANYGYTF
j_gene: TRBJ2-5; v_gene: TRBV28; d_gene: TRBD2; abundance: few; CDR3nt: TGTGCCAGCAGTTTATATAGCGGGAGAGAGACCCAGTACTTC; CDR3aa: CASSLYSGRETQYF
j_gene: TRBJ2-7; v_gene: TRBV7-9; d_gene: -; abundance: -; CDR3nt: TGTGCCAGCAGACCGGGGGGCACCTACGAGCAGTACTTC; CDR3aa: CASRPGGTYEQYF
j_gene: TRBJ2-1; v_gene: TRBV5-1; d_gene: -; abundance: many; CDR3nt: TGCGCCAGCAGCTTGGCCAATGGGGAGCAGTTCTTC; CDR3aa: CASSLANGEQFF
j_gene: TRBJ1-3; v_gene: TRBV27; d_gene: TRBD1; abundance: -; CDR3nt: TGTGCCAGCAGTTTAAGGGGGCCCGAGAACACCATATATTTT; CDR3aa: CASSLRGPENTIYF
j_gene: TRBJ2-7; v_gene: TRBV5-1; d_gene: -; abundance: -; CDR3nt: TGCGCCAGCAGCTTGGAGGCGCCTGGGGGCGAGCAGTACTTC; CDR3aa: CASSLEAPGGEQYF
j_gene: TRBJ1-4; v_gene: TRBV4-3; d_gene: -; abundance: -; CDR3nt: TGCGCCAGCAGTCCTCTTGGGGAAAAACTGTTTTTT; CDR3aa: CASSPLGEKLFF